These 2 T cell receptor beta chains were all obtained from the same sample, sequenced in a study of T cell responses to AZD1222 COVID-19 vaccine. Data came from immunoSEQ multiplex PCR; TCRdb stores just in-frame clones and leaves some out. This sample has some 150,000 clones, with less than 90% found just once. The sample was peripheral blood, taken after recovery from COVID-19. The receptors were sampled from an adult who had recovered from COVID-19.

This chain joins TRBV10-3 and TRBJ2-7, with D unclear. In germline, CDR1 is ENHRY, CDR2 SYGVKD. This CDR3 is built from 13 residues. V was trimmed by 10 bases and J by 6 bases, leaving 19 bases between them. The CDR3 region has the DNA TGTGCCACCGCTCAAGGTAGTATCGGCGAGCAGTACTTC. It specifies CATAQGSIGEQYF.

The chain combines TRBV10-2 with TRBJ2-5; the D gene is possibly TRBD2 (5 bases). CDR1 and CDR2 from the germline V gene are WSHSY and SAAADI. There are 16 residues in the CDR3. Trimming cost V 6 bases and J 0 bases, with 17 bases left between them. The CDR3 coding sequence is TGCGCCAGCAGGGAAACAGCGGAACTTTACCAAGAGACCCAGTACTTC. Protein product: CASRETAELYQETQYF.